These 24 T cell receptor beta chains came from one sample sequenced in a study of shared clonotypes between healthy human individuals. Produced via immunoSEQ multiplex PCR; TCRdb's table is partial and in-frame only. The sample records 2,100,000 or so clones, nearly 97% being singletons. The sequenced sample consisted of naive CD4+ T cells sorted from blood. Subset: CD45RA+ positively selected. These receptors all stem from a man aged 18-30 years in good health.

The chain carries TRBV30 and TRBJ1-6, with D perhaps matching TRBD1 (6 bases). This CDR3 region has 14 residues. CDR1 is GTSNPN, CDR2 SVGIG, per germline (reference sequence). Trimming took 0 bases from V and 8 from J, leaving 11 bases between them. The CDR3 reads CAWSVGGLDSPLHF. The CDR3 DNA is TGTGCCTGGAGTGTAGGGGGTCTGGATTCACCCCTCCACTTT.

The chain employs TRBV7-9 and TRBJ1-1; D remains ambiguous. Trimming removed 3 bases from V and 10 bases from J, with 6 bases in between. Germline loops: CDR1 SEHNR, CDR2 FQNEAQ (reference sequence). The CDR3 is 10 residues long. CDR3 sequence: CASSFEGAFF. In DNA form, the CDR3 reads TGTGCCAGCAGCTTTGAAGGAGCTTTCTTT.

The chain uses TRBV5-1 and TRBJ2-3; TRBD2 matches at 12 bases. CDR1 SGHRS and CDR2 YFSETQ come from the germline V gene. The CDR3 extends over 16 amino acids. The trim removed 9 bases at V and 0 bases at J, leaving 8 bases unmatched. CDR3 DNA sequence: TGCGCCACGCACAGGGGGACTAGCGGGAGCACAGATACGCAGTATTTT. Protein product: CATHRGTSGSTDTQYF.

This chain connects TRBV10-1 to TRBJ2-3, with D tentatively TRBD2 (5 bases). The V gene lost 6 bases and the J gene lost 6 bases, with 19 bases spanning the gap. The CDR3 has 15 residues. In germline, CDR1 is WNHNN, CDR2 SYGVQD (reference sequence). As DNA, the CDR3 is TGCGCCAGCAGCCACCTAGCCGCTAAGGAGGATACGCAGTATTTT. Protein product: CASSHLAAKEDTQYF.

The chain uses TRBV6-6 and TRBJ1-5; D unresolved. The V and J ends lost 5 bases and 4 bases respectively, with 9 bases between them. Per germline, CDR1 MNHNY and CDR2 SVGAGI (reference sequence). The CDR3 sequence is 13 residues long. Here the CDR3 DNA reads TGTGCCAGCAGTCGAGGAAGGAATCAGCCCCAGCATTTT. Protein sequence: CASSRGRNQPQHF.

In its sample, this clone was seen a few times. The sample has other DNA sequences that encode this CDR3 too. The chain carries TRBV30 and TRBJ1-6, with no clear D. This CDR3 has 11 residues. With 0 bases removed from V and 7 bases from J, the gap between germline ends came to 1 base. Per germline, CDR1 GTSNPN and CDR2 SVGIG (reference sequence). CDR3: CAWSVNSPLHF. The CDR3 DNA sequence: TGTGCCTGGAGTGTAAATTCACCCCTCCACTTT.

The chain carries TRBV5-1 and TRBJ1-5; D gene ambiguous. The V end lost 4 bases, the J end lost 4 bases, and 12 bases lay between the germline ends. The germline V gene has CDR1 SGHRS and CDR2 YFSETQ. This CDR3 is 14 amino acids long. The DNA for the CDR3 is TGCGCCAGCAGCATGGAGGGCTGGAATCAGCCCCAGCATTTT. This sequence encodes CASSMEGWNQPQHF.

This clone appeared a few times. The J gene is TRBJ2-2, the V gene TRBV7-9; D not resolved. CDR3 length: 15 residues. CDR1 SEHNR and CDR2 FQNEAQ come from the germline V gene (reference sequence). The ends were cut back, 4 bases at V and 6 bases at J, with 15 bases in the middle. CDR3 region: CASSSPGFRAGELFF. In DNA form, the CDR3 reads TGTGCCAGCAGCTCCCCGGGTTTTAGGGCCGGGGAGCTGTTTTTT.

The genes are TRBV2 and TRBJ2-5; D call uncertain. CDR1 is SNHLY, CDR2 FYNNEI, per germline. V was clipped by 2 bases and J by 5 bases, with 15 bases between them. The CDR3 spans 15 residues. CDR3 loop: CASSESRPVGETQYF. CDR3 sequence (DNA): TGTGCCAGCAGTGAATCACGGCCGGTGGGGGAGACCCAGTACTTC.

The V call is TRBV30, the J call TRBJ2-1, with a weak D call TRBD2 (5 bases). Germline V gene data show CDR1 as GTSNPN and CDR2 as SVGIG (reference sequence). Trimming shortened V by 4 bases and J by 2 bases, and 18 bases separated the two germline ends. The CDR3 covers 16 residues. CDR3 loop: CAWTSPKAVTYNEQFF. The DNA for the CDR3 is TGTGCCTGGACCTCCCCAAAAGCGGTCACCTACAATGAGCAGTTCTTC.

Notes on this clone: The sample contains more than one DNA sequence encoding this CDR3. The V call is TRBV5-1, the J call TRBJ2-3; a possible D gene is TRBD2 (5 bases). From germline, CDR1 is SGHRS and CDR2 YFSETQ. Trimming removed 0 bases at V and 2 bases at J, with 7 bases between. The CDR3 length is 14 residues. Here the CDR3 DNA reads TGCGCCAGCAGCTTGGAGCGGAACACAGATACGCAGTATTTT. Translation: CASSLERNTDTQYF.

The chain joins TRBV5-6 to TRBJ2-7; 9 bases are a match to TRBD1. The CDR3 is 15 residues long. Germline trimming cut 0 bases from V and 4 bases from J; bases unmatched to any gene: 5. CDR1 and CDR2 (germline): SGHDT, YYEEEE. Written as DNA, the CDR3 is TGTGCCAGCAGCTTGGACAGGGGGCTGGGGTACGAGCAGTACTTC. Its translation is CASSLDRGLGYEQYF.

The rearrangement links TRBV7-9 to TRBJ2-1, with a tentative D call TRBD1 (6 bases). This CDR3 has 16 residues. V was clipped by 5 bases and J by 6 bases, with 20 bases between them. Germline assignment: CDR1 SEHNR and CDR2 FQNEAQ (reference sequence). The CDR3 sequence is CASSRPTGGRLNEQFF. CDR3 DNA sequence: TGTGCCAGCAGCAGACCGACAGGTGGACGGCTCAATGAGCAGTTCTTC.

The gene calls are TRBV6-5 and TRBJ1-4; TRBD1 matches at 9 bases. In germline, CDR1 is MNHEY, CDR2 SVGAGI. The CDR3 spans 15 residues. V shed 6 bases, J shed 0 bases, and the junction held 2 bases outside the gene matches. As DNA, the CDR3 is TGTGCCAGCAGGACAGGGGGTGCAACTAATGAAAAACTGTTTTTT. Translation: CASRTGGATNEKLFF.

Regarding this clone: The same CDR3 arises from other DNA sequences in this sample as well. The V and J genes are TRBV5-1 and TRBJ2-6; D is undetermined. Trimming stripped 0 bases from V and 0 bases from J, with 7 bases between. Germline V gives CDR1 SGHRS, CDR2 YFSETQ. The CDR3 extends over 16 amino acids. As DNA, the CDR3 is TGCGCCAGCAGCTTGGTTGGGGTCTCTGGGGCCAACGTCCTGACTTTC. Its translation: CASSLVGVSGANVLTF.

The chain is built from TRBV19 and TRBJ1-1, with 8 positions matching TRBD1. After removal of 3 bases from V and 4 bases from J, the junction contained 4 bases not matched to a gene. The V gene's germline CDR1 is LNHDA and CDR2 SQIVND (reference sequence). The CDR3 has 14 amino acids. The CDR3 region has the DNA TGTGCCAGTAGTATGAGGGACAGGCCCACTGAAGCTTTCTTT. This translates into CASSMRDRPTEAFF.

Note on this clone: This CDR3 is also generated by other DNA sequences in the sample. J is TRBJ2-3 and V is TRBV25-1; D possibly corresponds to TRBD1 (5 bases). Germline V gene sequence: CDR1 MGHDK, CDR2 SYGVNS. The V gene lost 1 base and the J gene lost 1 base, with 6 bases spanning the gap. The CDR3 spans 14 residues. CDR3 bases: TGTGCCAGCAGTGAATCCAGGGGCACAGATACGCAGTATTTT. This sequence encodes CASSESRGTDTQYF. The variable domain in full, with the rest retrieved from reference TRBV25-1 and TRBJ2-3, is EADIYQTPRYLVIGTGKKITLECSQTMGHDKMYWYQQDPGMELHLIHYSYGVNSTEKGDLSSESTVSRIRTEHFPLTLESARPSHTSQYLCASSESRGTDTQYFGPGTRLTVL.

CDR3 residues: CASSLSARNTEAFF. In DNA form, the CDR3 reads TGTGCCAGCAGCTTATCAGCGAGGAACACTGAAGCTTTCTTT. The chain joins TRBV11-1 to TRBJ1-1; D is ambiguous. Germline V gene data show CDR1 as SGHAT and CDR2 as FQDESV (reference sequence). The V end lost 2 bases, the J end lost 1 base, and 8 bases lay between the germline ends. CDR3 length equals 14 residues.

This clone has just one count. The chain uses TRBV19 and TRBJ1-2; no reliable D call. Trimming left V 6 bases short and J 1 base short, with 9 bases between. This CDR3 has 13 amino acids. Germline values: CDR1 LNHDA, CDR2 SQIVND (reference sequence). The CDR3 loop is CASRYASNYGYTF. DNA for the CDR3: TGTGCCAGTAGGTACGCAAGTAACTATGGCTACACCTTC.

The table lists this clone with a count of one. The genes are TRBV14 and TRBJ2-1, with 8 bases aligning to TRBD2. V lost 0 bases to trimming and J lost 7 bases; unmatched junction nucleotides: 11. CDR3 length: 17 amino acids. CDR1 is SGHDN and CDR2 is FVKESK in the germline V gene. The DNA for the CDR3 is TGTGCCAGCAGCCAAGATCTGTCCAGCGGGAGTCGAAATGAGCAGTTCTTC. Translating gives CASSQDLSSGSRNEQFF.

The genes are TRBV6-4 and TRBJ1-2; D remains ambiguous. The CDR3 contains 13 residues. In germline, CDR1 is MRHNA, CDR2 SNTAGT. V gave up 6 bases and J gave up 4 bases, with 12 bases separating them. CDR3 in amino acids: CASSPTAGYGYTF. CDR3 sequence (DNA): TGTGCCAGCAGCCCGACGGCAGGCTATGGCTACACCTTC.

This chain links TRBV10-1 with TRBJ2-3; possible D gene TRBD2, 5 bases. V gave up 3 bases and J gave up 4 bases, with 11 bases separating them. CDR3 length: 14 amino acids. Germline CDR1 is WNHNN and CDR2 is SYGVQD (reference sequence). The CDR3 DNA is TGCGCCAGCAGTGAAAAATCGCGGGCAGATACGCAGTATTTT. Translation: CASSEKSRADTQYF.

The V and J genes are TRBV25-1 and TRBJ2-6, with 7 bases matching TRBD1. This CDR3 contains 16 residues. With V trimmed by 3 bases and J by 2 bases, 4 bases remained unmatched. The V gene's germline CDR1 is MGHDK and CDR2 SYGVNS. The DNA of the CDR3 is TGTGCCAGCAGTGAGCGAGGGGGCGCTGGGGCCAACGTCCTGACTTTC. This encodes CASSERGGAGANVLTF.

V is TRBV11-2 and J is TRBJ2-7, with 7 bases aligning to TRBD1. This CDR3 contains 14 residues. Germline V CDR1 and CDR2: SGHAT, FQNNGV. V was pared by 1 base and J by 6 bases, with 6 bases of the junction left unmatched. For the CDR3, the DNA is TGTGCCAGCAGCTTAGGACAGGGTCCTGTCGAGCAGTACTTC. Its translation is CASSLGQGPVEQYF.